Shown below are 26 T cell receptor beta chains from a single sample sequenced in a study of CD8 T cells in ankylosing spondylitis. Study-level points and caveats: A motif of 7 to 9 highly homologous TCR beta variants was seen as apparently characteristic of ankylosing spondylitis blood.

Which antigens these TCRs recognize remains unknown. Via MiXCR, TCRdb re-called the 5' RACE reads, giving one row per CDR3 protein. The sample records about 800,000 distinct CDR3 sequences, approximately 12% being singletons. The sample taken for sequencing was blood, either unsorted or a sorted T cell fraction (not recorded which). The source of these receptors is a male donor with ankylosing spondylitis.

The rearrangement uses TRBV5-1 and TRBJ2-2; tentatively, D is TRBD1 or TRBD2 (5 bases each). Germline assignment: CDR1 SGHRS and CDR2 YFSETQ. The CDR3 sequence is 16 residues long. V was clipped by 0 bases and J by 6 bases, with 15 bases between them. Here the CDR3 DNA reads TGCGCCAGCAGCTTGGTTATCCCGGGGCCCTCCGGGGAGCTGTTTTTT. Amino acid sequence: CASSLVIPGPSGELFF.

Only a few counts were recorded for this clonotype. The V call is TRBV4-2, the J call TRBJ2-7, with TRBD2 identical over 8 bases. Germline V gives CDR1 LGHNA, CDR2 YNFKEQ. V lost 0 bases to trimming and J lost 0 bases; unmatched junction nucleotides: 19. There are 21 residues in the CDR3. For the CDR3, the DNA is TGTGCCAGCAGCCAAGATCGGATCAGGACTAGCATCCGCTCGAGCTCCTACGAGCAGTACTTC. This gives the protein CASSQDRIRTSIRSSSYEQYF.

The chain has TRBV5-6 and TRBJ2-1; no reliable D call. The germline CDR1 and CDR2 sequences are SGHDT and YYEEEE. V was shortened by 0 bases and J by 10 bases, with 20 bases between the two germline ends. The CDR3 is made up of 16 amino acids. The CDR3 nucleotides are TGTGCCAGCAGCTTGGTAGTCGGGTTGGCATATGGGGAGCAGTTCTTC. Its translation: CASSLVVGLAYGEQFF.

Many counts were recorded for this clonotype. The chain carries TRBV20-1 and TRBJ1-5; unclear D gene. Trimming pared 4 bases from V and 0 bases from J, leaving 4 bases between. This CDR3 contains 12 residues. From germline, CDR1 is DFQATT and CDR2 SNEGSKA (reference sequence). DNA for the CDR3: TGCAGTGCTATTAATAGCAATCAGCCCCAGCATTTT. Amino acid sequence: CSAINSNQPQHF.

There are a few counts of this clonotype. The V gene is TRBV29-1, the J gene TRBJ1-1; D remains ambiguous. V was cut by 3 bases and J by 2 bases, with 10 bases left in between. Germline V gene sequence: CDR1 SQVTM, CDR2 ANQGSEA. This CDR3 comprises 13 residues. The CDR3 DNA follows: TGCAGCGTTGATCGCCTCTTAAACACTGAAGCTTTCTTT. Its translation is CSVDRLLNTEAFF.

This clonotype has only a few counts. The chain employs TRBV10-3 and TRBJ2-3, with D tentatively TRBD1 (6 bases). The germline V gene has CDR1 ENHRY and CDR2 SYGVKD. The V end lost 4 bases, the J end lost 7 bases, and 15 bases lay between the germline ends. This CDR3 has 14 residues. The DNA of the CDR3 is TGTGCCATCAGTGGTCCAGACAGGATTAATACGCAGTATTTT. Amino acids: CAISGPDRINTQYF.

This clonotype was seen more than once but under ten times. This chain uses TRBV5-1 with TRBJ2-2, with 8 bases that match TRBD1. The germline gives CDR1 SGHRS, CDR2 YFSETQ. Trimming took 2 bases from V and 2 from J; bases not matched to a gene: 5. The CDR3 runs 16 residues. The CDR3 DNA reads TGCGCCAGCAGCTTCCGGACAGGGAAAAACACCGGGGAGCTGTTTTTT. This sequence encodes CASSFRTGKNTGELFF. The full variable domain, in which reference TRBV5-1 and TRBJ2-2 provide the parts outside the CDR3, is KAGVTQTPRYLIKTRGQQVTLSCSPISGHRSVSWYQQTPGQGLQFLFEYFSETQRNKGNFPGRFSGRQFSNSRSEMNVSTLELGDSALYLCASSFRTGKNTGELFFGEGSRLTVL.

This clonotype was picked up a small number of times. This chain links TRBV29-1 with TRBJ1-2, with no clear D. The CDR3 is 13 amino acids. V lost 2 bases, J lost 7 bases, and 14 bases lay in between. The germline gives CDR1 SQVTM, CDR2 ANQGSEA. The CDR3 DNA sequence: TGCAGCGTTGAACAGACCCCCGTATCTGGCTACACCTTC. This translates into CSVEQTPVSGYTF.

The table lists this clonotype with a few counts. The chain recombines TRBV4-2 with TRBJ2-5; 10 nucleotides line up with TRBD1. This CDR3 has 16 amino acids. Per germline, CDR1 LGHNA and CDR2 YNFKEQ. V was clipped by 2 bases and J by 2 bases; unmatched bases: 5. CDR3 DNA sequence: TGTGCCAGCAGCCAACGGGACAGGGGTGGGCAAGAGACCCAGTACTTC. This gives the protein CASSQRDRGGQETQYF.

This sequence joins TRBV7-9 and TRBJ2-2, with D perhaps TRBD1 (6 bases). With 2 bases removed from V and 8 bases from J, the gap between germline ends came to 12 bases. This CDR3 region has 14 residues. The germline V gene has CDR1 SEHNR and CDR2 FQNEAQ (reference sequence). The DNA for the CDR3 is TGTGCCAGCAGCTTAAACAGGGACCAAGGGGAGCTGTTTTTT. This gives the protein CASSLNRDQGELFF.

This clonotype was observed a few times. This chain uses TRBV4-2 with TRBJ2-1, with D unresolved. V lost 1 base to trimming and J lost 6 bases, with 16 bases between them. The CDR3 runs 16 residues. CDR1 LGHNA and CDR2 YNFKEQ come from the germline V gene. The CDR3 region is CASSQVQVGFVNEQFF. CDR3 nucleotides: TGTGCCAGCAGCCAAGTCCAAGTCGGTTTTGTCAATGAGCAGTTCTTC.

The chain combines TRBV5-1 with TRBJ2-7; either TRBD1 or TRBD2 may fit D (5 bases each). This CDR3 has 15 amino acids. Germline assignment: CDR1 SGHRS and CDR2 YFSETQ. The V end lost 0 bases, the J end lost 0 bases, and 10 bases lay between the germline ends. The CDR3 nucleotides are TGCGCCAGCAGCTTGGGGGACGATCGCTCCTACGAGCAGTACTTC. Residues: CASSLGDDRSYEQYF.

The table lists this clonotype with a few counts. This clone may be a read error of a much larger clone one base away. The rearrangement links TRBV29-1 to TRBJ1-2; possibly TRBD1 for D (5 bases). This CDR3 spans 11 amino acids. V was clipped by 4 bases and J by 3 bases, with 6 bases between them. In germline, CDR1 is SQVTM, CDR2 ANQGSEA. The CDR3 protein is CSVAQDYGYTF. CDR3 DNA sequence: TGCAGCGTTGCACAGGACTATGGCTACACCTTC.

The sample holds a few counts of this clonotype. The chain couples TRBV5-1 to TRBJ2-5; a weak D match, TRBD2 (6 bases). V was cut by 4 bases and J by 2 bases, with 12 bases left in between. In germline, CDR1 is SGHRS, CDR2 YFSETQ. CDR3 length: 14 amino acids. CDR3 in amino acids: CASSPGGIQETQYF. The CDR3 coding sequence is TGCGCCAGCAGCCCTGGAGGGATACAAGAGACCCAGTACTTC.

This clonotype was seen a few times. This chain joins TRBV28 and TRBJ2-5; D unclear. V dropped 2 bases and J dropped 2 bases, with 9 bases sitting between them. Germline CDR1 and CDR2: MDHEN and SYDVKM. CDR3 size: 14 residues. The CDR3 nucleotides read TGTGCCAGCAGTTTACGGAACTCACAAGAGACCCAGTACTTC. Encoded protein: CASSLRNSQETQYF.

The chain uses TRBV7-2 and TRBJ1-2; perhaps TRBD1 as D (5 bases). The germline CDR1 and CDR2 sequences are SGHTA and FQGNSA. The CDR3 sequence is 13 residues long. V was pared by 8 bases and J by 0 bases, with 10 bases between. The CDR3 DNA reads TGTGCCAGCTCGACAGTAGCTAACTATGGCTACACCTTC. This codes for CASSTVANYGYTF. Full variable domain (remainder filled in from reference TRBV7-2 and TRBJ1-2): GAGVSQSPSNKVTEKGKDVELRCDPISGHTALYWYRQSLGQGLEFLIYFQGNSAPDKSGLPSDRFSAERTGGSVSTLTIQRTQQEDSAVYLCASSTVANYGYTFGSGTRLTVV.

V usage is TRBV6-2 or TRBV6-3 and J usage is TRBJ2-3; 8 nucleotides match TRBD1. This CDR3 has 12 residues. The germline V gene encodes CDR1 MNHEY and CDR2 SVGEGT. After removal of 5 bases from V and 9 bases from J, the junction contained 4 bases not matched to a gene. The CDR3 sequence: CASSDRGRTQYF. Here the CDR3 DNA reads TGTGCCAGCAGTGACAGGGGACGAACGCAGTATTTT.

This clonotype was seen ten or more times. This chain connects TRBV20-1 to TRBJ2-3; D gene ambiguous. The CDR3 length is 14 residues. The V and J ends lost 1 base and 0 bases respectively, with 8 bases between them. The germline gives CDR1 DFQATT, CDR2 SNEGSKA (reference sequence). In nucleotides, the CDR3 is TGCAGTGCTAGAGGAAAAGCGAGCACAGATACGCAGTATTTT. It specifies CSARGKASTDTQYF.

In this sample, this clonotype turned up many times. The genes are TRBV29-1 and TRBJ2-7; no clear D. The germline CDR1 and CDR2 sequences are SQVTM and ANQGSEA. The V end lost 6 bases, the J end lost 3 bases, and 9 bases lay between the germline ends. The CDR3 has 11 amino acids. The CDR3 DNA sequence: TGCAGCGTGGCCCCGGGCTACGAGCAGTACTTC. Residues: CSVAPGYEQYF.

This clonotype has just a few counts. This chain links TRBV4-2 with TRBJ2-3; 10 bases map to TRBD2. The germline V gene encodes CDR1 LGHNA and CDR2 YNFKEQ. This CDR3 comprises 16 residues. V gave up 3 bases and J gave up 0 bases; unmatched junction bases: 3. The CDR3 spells CASSHFSGRSTDTQYF. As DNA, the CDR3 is TGTGCCAGCAGCCATTTTAGCGGGAGGAGCACAGATACGCAGTATTTT.

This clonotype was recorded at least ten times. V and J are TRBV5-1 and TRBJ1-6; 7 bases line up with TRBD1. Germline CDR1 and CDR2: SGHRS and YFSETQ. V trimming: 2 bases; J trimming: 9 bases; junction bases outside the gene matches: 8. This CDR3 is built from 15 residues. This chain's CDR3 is CASSFGGQWSSPLHF. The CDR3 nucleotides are TGCGCCAGCAGCTTTGGGGGACAGTGGAGTTCACCCCTCCACTTT. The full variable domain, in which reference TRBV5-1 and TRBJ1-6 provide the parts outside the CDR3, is KAGVTQTPRYLIKTRGQQVTLSCSPISGHRSVSWYQQTPGQGLQFLFEYFSETQRNKGNFPGRFSGRQFSNSRSEMNVSTLELGDSALYLCASSFGGQWSSPLHFGNGTRLTVT.

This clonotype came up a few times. The CDR3 region is CASPPGNEQFF. DNA of the CDR3: TGTGCCAGCCCCCCGGGGAATGAGCAGTTCTTC. The chain carries TRBV6-7 and TRBJ2-1; D may be TRBD2 (5 bases). TRBV6-7 is an ORF, and what it does is uncertain. There are 11 residues in the CDR3. Trimming took 8 bases from V and 7 from J, leaving 9 bases between them.

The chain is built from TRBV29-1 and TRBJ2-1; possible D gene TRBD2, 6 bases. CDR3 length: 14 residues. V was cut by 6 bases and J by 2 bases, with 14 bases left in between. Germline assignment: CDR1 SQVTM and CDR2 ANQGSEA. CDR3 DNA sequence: TGCAGCGTAAAGGGTTGGGAGGCCTACAATGAGCAGTTCTTC. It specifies CSVKGWEAYNEQFF.

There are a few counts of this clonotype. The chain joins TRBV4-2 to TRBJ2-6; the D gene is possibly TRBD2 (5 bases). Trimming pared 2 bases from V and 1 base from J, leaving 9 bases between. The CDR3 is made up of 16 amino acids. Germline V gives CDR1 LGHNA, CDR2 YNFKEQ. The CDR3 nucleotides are TGTGCCAGCAGCCAATTAGCGTTTTCTGGGGCCAACGTCCTGACTTTC. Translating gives CASSQLAFSGANVLTF.

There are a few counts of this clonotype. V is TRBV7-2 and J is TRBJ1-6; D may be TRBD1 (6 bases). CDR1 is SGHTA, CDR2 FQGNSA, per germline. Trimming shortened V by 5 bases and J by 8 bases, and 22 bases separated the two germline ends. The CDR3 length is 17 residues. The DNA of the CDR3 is TGTGCCAGCAGCCCCCTTTTCACCAGGACAGTTTATTCACCCCTCCACTTT. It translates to CASSPLFTRTVYSPLHF.

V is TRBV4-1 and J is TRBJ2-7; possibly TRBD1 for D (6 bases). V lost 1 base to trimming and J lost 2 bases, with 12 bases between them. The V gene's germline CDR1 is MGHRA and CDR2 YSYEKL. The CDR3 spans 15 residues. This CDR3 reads CASSQARTVAYEQYF. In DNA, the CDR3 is TGCGCCAGCAGCCAAGCTCGGACAGTAGCCTACGAGCAGTACTTC.